The sequence of this T cell receptor beta chain was determined in a study of CD8 T cells in Susac syndrome. Germline V CDR1 and CDR2: SEHNR, FQNEAQ (reference sequence). The CDR3 extends over 16 amino acids. Trimming cost V 1 base and J 0 bases, with 10 bases left between them. Reverse transcription used about 0.45 to 1 ug RNA and random hexamers. Amplification of TCR beta CDR3 spanned 54 Vbeta and 13 Jbeta via immunoSEQ multiplex PCR. MiXCR, applied by TCRdb to the immunoSEQ multiplex PCR reads, yields one record per CDR3 protein. The sample records 160,000 or so distinct CDR3 sequences, roughly 94% being singletons. From blood CD8+ and CD4+ T cells, the TCR beta chain was sequenced. TEMRA cells were FACS-enriched, unlike CD8+ and CD4+ T cells, which were negatively isolated.

The rearrangement links TRBV7-9 to TRBJ1-3; D is unresolved. Sequenced input: CD4+ T cells from PBMCs. The clonotype comes from a human donor in good health. The CDR3 coding sequence is TGTGCCAGCAGCTTAGGTGACAAACGCTCTGGAAACACCATATATTTT. As protein: CASSLGDKRSGNTIYF.